This T cell receptor (beta chain) was identified during a study of shared clonotypes between healthy human individuals (dated by TCRdb to about 2020). The study in broad terms: Three men and two women, aged 18 to 49 years, made up the cohort. For each donor, CD4 naive and CD4 memory were each run on three plates, CD8 naive on two plates, and CD8 memory on one plate. To estimate repertoire size and how much clonotypes are shared between individuals, the study performed deep sequencing of blood TCR repertoires from roughly five healthy adults. Each donor's leukapheresis produced roughly between about 0.9 and 9.5 billion PBMCs. Libraries were prepared and TCR repertoires were sequenced by different laboratories using diverse techniques, in order to increase sequencing depth and limit assay-specific biases.

Donors were healthy HIV-negative adults with no recently reported acute infections or vaccinations. All donors were Caucasian adults living in Nashville, Tennessee, USA. CD4+ T cells were enriched through magnetic negative selection, after which naive cells were positively selected on CD45RA and the remaining negative fraction served as the memory subset. Blood was collected by leukapheresis, and PBMCs were isolated by Ficoll-Histopaque density gradient centrifugation and then cryopreserved in liquid nitrogen vapor phase. Analytical flow cytometry was used to check the purity and quantity of each magnetically sorted T cell population. Each sorted fraction had its genomic DNA isolated and then quantified by UV absorbance on a Nanodrop 2000c. Using the deep immunoSEQ assay, TCR CDR3 regions were amplified from genomic DNA by multiplex PCR. For each cell subset, the extracted genomic DNA was distributed evenly across all wells of several immunoSEQ 96-well plates, and each plate served as one replicate. Each replicate PCR for sorted subsets received around 210 ng genomic DNA, equal to about 30,000 T cell genomes. The purified libraries were quantified using a Qubit 3.0 fluorometer, sized with a Bioanalyzer 2100, and then quantified again using the KAPA Library Quantification kit. Every immunoSEQ 96-well plate was sequenced on a separate single-read 150-cycle Illumina NextSeq 550 flow cell. As for the original processing: Because only junctional sequences without quality scores were contained in the immunoSEQ output, filtering matching that applied to full-length reads could not be performed. To assign V/J genes and CDR3, sequences were annotated using PyIR, a Python wrapper for IgBLAST v1.9, with IMGT germline references. Any read was removed if the V/J assignment was weak (E-value above 1e-6), the CDR3 was missing, or the read contained stop codons, out-of-frame junctions, or ambiguous translated residues. A V3J clonotype was defined by an identical inferred V gene, J gene, and CDR3 amino acid sequence. To compute the percentage overlap between repertoires, the number of shared unique clonotypes was divided by the size of the smaller repertoire. Three approaches were used to assess repertoire richness: RTK rarefaction, the Chao1 estimator, and Recon v2.1 estimates of unobserved clonotypes. For all TCRbeta clonotypes obtained by the gDNA method from several donors, generation probabilities were computed with OLGA. Not all clones reach the TCRdb copy of this immuneACCESS table, which keeps in-frame sequences only. Checked studies attribute under half of the gap to unresolved V genes and leave the rest unexplained. V and J calls and clone size are copied from that table; D and trimming were computed from the DNA. The sample profile shows millions of clones; around 90% of them were found once. In total, the top ten clones hold roughly 0.13% of the sample.

General study outcomes and caveats: Compared with non-shared clonotypes, clonotypes shared by all four sorted-subset donors had higher generation probabilities. Estimated clonotype richness was generally larger for naive than for memory subsets. Rarefaction of sorted-subset datasets indicated incomplete sequencing despite the large sequencing depth. Based on pairwise subsampling, the degree of clonotype sharing among donors was expected to be affected by sequencing depth. Because the study included a small number of donors, the genetic and exposure-history diversity represented was limited. Around 5.4% of naive CD4, roughly 3.6% of naive CD8, 2.3% of memory CD4, and about 0.4% of memory CD8 clonotypes were shared across four donors. Sampling was restricted to blood, and TCR repertoires in tissue are likely to differ from TCR repertoires in blood.

A note on this clone: The antigen it recognizes is unknown. Per-nucleotide qualities are absent, and no much larger clonotype sits a single base away.

The source of this sequence is a man younger than 30 in good health. Sequencing was carried out using naive CD4+ T cells sorted from blood. This specimen's cell subset or site label, per the study, means: CD45RA+ positively selected.

The CDR3 region reads CASSSGQGVINEKLFF. Here is the DNA: TGTGCCAGCAGCTCGGGACAGGGGGTTATTAATGAAAAACTGTTTTTT. The rearranged chain carries TRBV7-9 and TRBJ1-4; TRBD1 fits 11 bases in the junction. V trim: 4 bases; J trim: 4 bases; unmatched bases: 5. Counted from cysteine to phenylalanine, this CDR3 has 16 amino acids. This entry keeps only the CDR3 DNA: 48 bases, framed from base 1. The germline V gene (reference sequence) gives CDR1 as SEHNR and CDR2 as FQNEAQ. Joined to the reference TRBV7-9 and TRBJ1-4 proteins, this CDR3 gives the full variable domain: DTGVSQNPRHKITKRGQNVTFRCDPISEHNRLYWYRQTLGQGPEFLTYFQNEAQLEKSRLLSDRFSAERPKGSFSTLEIQRTEQGDSAMYLCASSSGQGVINEKLFFGSGTQLSVL.